This is a list of T cell receptor beta chains from one sample in a study of blood T cell repertoires in COVID-19. Using immunoSEQ multiplex PCR, the repertoire was profiled, and TCRdb retains in-frame clones only, with some absent. The table lists about 170,000 clones, approximately 87% of them singletons. Sequenced: PBMCs or T cells enriched from blood (not recorded which). These receptors were taken from a woman aged 50 to 60 who had recovered from COVID-19. Each CDR3 is given with its conserved first and last residue.

>TRBJ2-1|TRBV28
CASRLPRRVPRSSYNEQFF
>TRBJ2-3|TRBV15
CAAAEGSLTDTQYF
>TRBJ2-2|TRBV11-3
CASTRSGSWVTGELFF
>TRBJ1-5|TRBV28
CASNRGSNQPQHF
>TRBJ2-2|TRBV6-5
CASSYSAAGELFF
>TRBJ1-3|TRBV11-3
CASSLQGLSGNTIYF
>TRBJ2-1|TRBV5-4
CASSLGGGQYLYNEQFF
>TRBJ1-2|TRBV19
CASSPWEGQGANYGYTF
>TRBJ1-3|TRBV7-8
CASSARTGNTIYF
>TRBJ1-1|TRBV25-1
CASSESAGALNTEAFF
>TRBJ1-5|TRBV5-5
CASSLVTGSNQPQHF
>TRBJ1-6|TRBV30
CAWSVAGVGNSPLHF
>TRBJ2-1|TRBV11-3
CASTPGQGNEQFF
>TRBJ1-5|TRBV7-2
CASSPGRDKSNQPQHF
>TRBJ2-1|TRBV7-8
CASSLLAGRGNEQFF
>TRBJ1-2|TRBV21-1
CASNPDRGVSYTF
>TRBJ2-1|TRBV9
CASSVGGGGEQFF
>TRBJ2-1|TRBV14
CARGSGGRSYNEQFF
>TRBJ2-5|TRBV11-3
CASSLDQIAGAKETQYF
>TRBJ2-5|TRBV21-1
CASSKVGFQETQYF
>TRBJ1-2|TRBV9
CARSVGGGPYGYTF
>TRBJ1-1|TRBV30
CAWSRGWNTEAFF
>TRBJ2-2|TRBV9
CASSVDPGLPGELFF
>TRBJ1-2|TRBV7-2
CASSLVAGAHGYTF
>TRBJ1-3|TRBV27
CASSLNFQNSGNTIYF
>TRBJ2-1|TRBV3-1/TRBV3-2
CASSQNSGPYNEQFF